Below, 31 T cell receptor beta chains from the same sample are listed, as sequenced in a study of T cells in localized non-small cell lung cancer. The repertoire was sequenced with immunoSEQ multiplex PCR; TCRdb's copy has only in-frame clones and lacks some. Of some 24,000 clones listed, 92% are singletons. The source was peripheral blood, collected before any cancer treatment. The source of these receptors is a man aged 35 to 70 with stage III squamous cell lung carcinoma.

The chain is built from TRBV5-4 and TRBJ1-4; D unclear. V dropped 4 bases and J dropped 0 bases, with 7 bases sitting between them. The CDR3 spans 14 residues. CDR1 is SGHNT, CDR2 YYREEE, per germline (reference sequence). CDR3 DNA sequence: TGTGCCAGCAGCCTTGCCGCAACTAATGAAAAACTGTTTTTT. Translated, it gives CASSLAATNEKLFF.

This sequence joins TRBV4-1 and TRBJ1-5, with D uncertain. Trimming pared 0 bases from V and 5 bases from J, leaving 11 bases between. Looked up from germline, CDR1 is MGHRA and CDR2 is YSYEKL. The CDR3 runs 15 residues. The CDR3 DNA reads TGCGCCAGCAGCCAAGATGGCGCAAGCCATCAGCCCCAGCATTTT. Translating gives CASSQDGASHQPQHF.

The chain is built from TRBV28 and TRBJ2-7; 7 bases line up with TRBD2. Germline CDR1 reads MDHEN; CDR2 reads SYDVKM. The CDR3 covers 13 residues. The ends lost 10 bases at V and 0 bases at J; junction bases unmatched: 6. This CDR3 reads CAITSASSYEQYF. The CDR3 DNA sequence: TGTGCCATAACTAGCGCTAGCTCCTACGAGCAGTACTTC.

The chain is built from TRBV5-6 and TRBJ1-1; D uncertain. The CDR3 loop spans 12 amino acids. V was shortened by 4 bases and J by 8 bases, with 12 bases between the two germline ends. Germline V CDR1 and CDR2: SGHDT, YYEEEE. The CDR3: CASSLLRVEAFF. The CDR3 nucleotides are TGTGCCAGCAGCCTACTCCGAGTAGAAGCTTTCTTT.

The rearrangement joins TRBV7-3 to TRBJ2-7; D is uncertain. The CDR3 extends over 14 amino acids. The germline V gene has CDR1 SGHTA and CDR2 FQGTGA. V lost 2 bases to trimming and J lost 5 bases, with 13 bases between them. The chain's CDR3 is CASSLDSQANEQYF. Written as DNA, the CDR3 is TGTGCCAGCAGCTTAGACTCCCAGGCCAACGAGCAGTACTTC.

This chain uses TRBV29-1 with TRBJ1-6; 8 positions match TRBD1. Germline trimming cut 6 bases from V and 6 bases from J; bases unmatched to any gene: 4. Per germline, CDR1 SQVTM and CDR2 ANQGSEA. CDR3 length equals 13 residues. CDR3 region: CSVLTGANSPLHF. CDR3 coding DNA: TGCAGCGTCCTGACAGGGGCTAATTCACCCCTCCACTTT.

The chain links TRBV5-6 to TRBJ2-5, with unresolved D. This CDR3 comprises 15 residues. Deletions cut 1 base from V and 0 bases from J, with 10 bases between. Germline CDR1 reads SGHDT; CDR2 reads YYEEEE. This CDR3 is CASSLYRKYQETQYF. In DNA, the CDR3 is TGTGCCAGCAGCTTGTATAGGAAGTACCAAGAGACCCAGTACTTC.

The chain joins TRBV4-1 to TRBJ2-2; 8 bases line up with TRBD1. The CDR3 has 16 residues. Trimming took 4 bases from V and 3 from J; bases not matched to a gene: 7. Germline-derived CDR1 and CDR2 are MGHRA and YSYEKL. The CDR3 spells CASSPVTGDDTGELFF. CDR3 bases: TGCGCCAGCAGCCCAGTGACAGGGGACGACACCGGGGAGCTGTTTTTT.

V is TRBV5-1 and J is TRBJ2-3; maybe TRBD2 (6 bases). The germline CDR1 and CDR2 sequences are SGHRS and YFSETQ. Trimming left V 1 base short and J 6 bases short, with 12 bases between. The CDR3 runs 14 residues. In DNA, the CDR3 is TGCGCCAGCAGCTTGACTAGCCCTCGGGATACGCAGTATTTT. Its protein product is CASSLTSPRDTQYF.

J is TRBJ1-2 and V is TRBV18; tentative D call: TRBD1 (6 bases). The CDR3 sequence is 12 residues long. The ends were cut back, 7 bases at V and 8 bases at J, with 14 bases in the middle. Germline V gives CDR1 KGHSH, CDR2 LQKENI. CDR3 region: CASYRARMGYTF. The CDR3 DNA reads TGTGCCAGCTACAGGGCCCGGATGGGCTACACCTTC.

V is TRBV19 and J is TRBJ1-1, with a weak D call TRBD1 (5 bases). Trimming left V 4 bases short and J 0 bases short, with 18 bases between. Germline CDR1 reads LNHDA; CDR2 reads SQIVND (reference sequence). CDR3 size: 17 residues. The CDR3 DNA reads as TGTGCCAGTAGTACCGTGAGGGGTTTAGGCTTGAACACTGAAGCTTTCTTT. It translates to CASSTVRGLGLNTEAFF. Looking up the rest from reference TRBV19 and TRBJ1-1 gives the full variable domain: DGGITQSPKYLFRKEGQNVTLSCEQNLNHDAMYWYRQDPGQGLRLIYYSQIVNDFQKGDIAEGYSVSREKKESFPLTVTSAQKNPTAFYLCASSTVRGLGLNTEAFFGQGTRLTVV.

V usage is TRBV29-1 and J usage is TRBJ2-7, with 8 bases fitting TRBD1. The length of the CDR3 is 13 residues. V was pared by 4 bases and J by 3 bases, with 5 bases of the junction left unmatched. Germline V lookup: CDR1 SQVTM, CDR2 ANQGSEA. The CDR3: CSVVGQGIYEQYF. CDR3 DNA: TGCAGCGTTGTCGGACAGGGCATCTACGAGCAGTACTTC.

This chain uses TRBV2 with TRBJ2-4; D tentatively reads TRBD1 or TRBD2 (6 bases each). This CDR3 is built from 16 residues. CDR1 is SNHLY, CDR2 FYNNEI, per germline. Trimming cost V 1 base and J 2 bases, with 12 bases left between them. The CDR3 nucleotides are TGTGCCAGCAGTGAAGATGGGGGGCTGACCAAAAACATTCAGTACTTC. It encodes CASSEDGGLTKNIQYF.

J is TRBJ2-3 and V is TRBV4-1; TRBD1 is a possible D gene (5 bases). CDR1 and CDR2 from the germline V gene are MGHRA and YSYEKL. Trimming removed 0 bases at V and 0 bases at J, with 13 bases between. This CDR3 region has 17 residues. The CDR3 loop reads CASSQDKRGLSTDTQYF. The CDR3 DNA sequence: TGCGCCAGCAGCCAAGATAAAAGGGGCCTGAGCACAGATACGCAGTATTTT.

The CDR3 here is CASRTGGEYNEQFF. The CDR3 nucleotides read TGTGCCAGCAGGACAGGGGGCGAATACAATGAGCAGTTCTTC. The rearrangement links TRBV28 to TRBJ2-1, with 10 positions matching TRBD1. Germline CDR1 MDHEN, CDR2 SYDVKM. The CDR3 consists of 14 residues. J gave up 4 bases and V 6 bases, and 3 bases lay outside the gene matches.

This chain joins TRBV15 and TRBJ2-2; D is uncertain. CDR1 is LNHNV, CDR2 YYDKDF, per germline (reference sequence). V was cut by 0 bases and J by 3 bases, with 5 bases left in between. This CDR3 region has 14 residues. CDR3 sequence (DNA): TGTGCCACCAGCAGAGACATCTACACCGGGGAGCTGTTTTTT. It translates to CATSRDIYTGELFF.

The V and J genes are TRBV9 and TRBJ2-1, with 7 bases aligning to TRBD2. In germline, CDR1 is SGDLS, CDR2 YYNGEE. The CDR3 is 16 residues long. J lost 0 bases, V lost 3 bases, and 6 bases had no gene match. DNA for the CDR3: TGTGCCAGCAGCGACTCGGGCGGGAGCTCCTACAATGAGCAGTTCTTC. It specifies CASSDSGGSSYNEQFF.

CDR3 DNA: TGTGCCAGCAGTGACGCGCAGGCCGCCACAGATACGCAGTATTTT. This encodes CASSDAQAATDTQYF. The gene calls are TRBV6-1 and TRBJ2-3; D uncertain. Trimming took off 3 bases at V and 2 bases at J, with 12 bases between the two ends. The germline gives CDR1 MNHNS, CDR2 SASEGT. The CDR3 has 15 residues.

The J gene is TRBJ1-2, the V gene TRBV5-6; TRBD1 might be the D (5 bases). V lost 1 base to trimming and J lost 5 bases, with 15 bases between them. The V gene's germline CDR1 is SGHDT and CDR2 YYEEEE. The CDR3 has 15 amino acids. The CDR3 bases are TGTGCCAGCAGCTTGTCCGATCGCCAGGGATATGGCTACACCTTC. It is translated as CASSLSDRQGYGYTF.

This chain links TRBV29-1 with TRBJ1-2; TRBD1 might be the D (6 bases). The CDR3 has 13 residues. CDR1 and CDR2 from the germline V gene are SQVTM and ANQGSEA. V lost 7 bases and J lost 0, with 12 bases in between. The CDR3 DNA reads as TGCAGCGCGTTAGGGGGTTCTAACTATGGCTACACCTTC. Translated, it gives CSALGGSNYGYTF.

The V and J genes are TRBV6-1 and TRBJ1-1, with a possible D match to TRBD1 (5 bases). The V end lost 7 bases, the J end lost 4 bases, and 16 bases lay between the germline ends. This CDR3 is built from 14 residues. CDR1 is MNHNS and CDR2 is SASEGT in the germline V gene. CDR3 in DNA: TGTGCCAGCAAGGAAAGGGGCAGGAGCACTGAAGCTTTCTTT. Translating gives CASKERGRSTEAFF.

This chain links TRBV4-3 with TRBJ2-2; D gene uncertain. Germline-derived CDR1 and CDR2 are LGHNA and YSLEER. Trimming shortened V by 0 bases and J by 1 base, and 3 bases separated the two germline ends. The CDR3 loop spans 14 amino acids. This chain's CDR3 is CASSQEENTGELFF. For the CDR3, the DNA is TGCGCCAGCAGCCAAGAAGAGAACACCGGGGAGCTGTTTTTT.

The rearrangement joins TRBV5-1 to TRBJ1-4; D is uncertain. CDR3 length: 15 residues. V lost 4 bases and J 3 bases, leaving 13 bases between the germline ends. The germline V gene encodes CDR1 SGHRS and CDR2 YFSETQ. This chain's CDR3 is CASSPPGPANEKLFF. The CDR3 DNA is TGCGCCAGCAGCCCCCCGGGCCCCGCTAATGAAAAACTGTTTTTT.

The chain has TRBV4-3 and TRBJ1-2; D call uncertain. The CDR3 extends over 15 amino acids. Trimming took 0 bases from V and 4 from J, leaving 12 bases between them. Germline V gives CDR1 LGHNA, CDR2 YSLEER. The CDR3, as DNA: TGCGCCAGCAGCCAAGATTTGGGTTTCTTCTATGGCTACACCTTC. This encodes CASSQDLGFFYGYTF.

The chain joins TRBV7-2 to TRBJ1-2; a weak D match, TRBD1 (5 bases). V lost 5 bases and J lost 7, with 26 bases in between. The CDR3 consists of 17 residues. The germline CDR1 and CDR2 sequences are SGHTA and FQGNSA. The CDR3 reads CASSPLAPLRDQGGYTF. The CDR3 bases are TGTGCCAGCAGCCCCCTCGCCCCCCTGCGCGACCAGGGTGGCTACACCTTC.

This chain uses TRBV9 with TRBJ2-3; D is uncertain. There are 15 residues in the CDR3. Looked up from germline, CDR1 is SGDLS and CDR2 is YYNGEE. V lost 1 base, J lost 4 bases, and 13 bases lay in between. CDR3 in DNA: TGTGCCAGCAGCGTATCTACAGTTGGGCCAGATACGCAGTATTTT. Its translation is CASSVSTVGPDTQYF. Drawing the rest from reference TRBV9 and TRBJ2-3, the complete variable domain is DSGVTQTPKHLITATGQRVTLRCSPRSGDLSVYWYQQSLDQGLQFLIQYYNGEERAKGNILERFSAQQFPDLHSELNLSSLELGDSALYFCASSVSTVGPDTQYFGPGTRLTVL.

The chain combines TRBV18 with TRBJ2-5; no definite D call. The CDR3 extends over 13 amino acids. The V end lost 5 bases, the J end lost 4 bases, and 11 bases lay between the germline ends. Germline CDR1 is KGHSH and CDR2 is LQKENI. CDR3 sequence: CASSAPRGETQYF. CDR3 nucleotides: TGTGCCAGCTCAGCCCCCCGCGGAGAGACCCAGTACTTC.

The chain combines TRBV1 with TRBJ1-6; TRBD1, the table's D call, lacks a check against the DNA. TRBV1 is given as a pseudogene. There are 15 residues in the CDR3. The CDR3 DNA reads as TGCACCAGCAGCCAAGATAGAGGGGGCAAGACACCCCTCCACTTT. Translating gives CTSSQDRGGKTPLHF.

The gene calls are TRBV21-1 and TRBJ2-1; TRBD2 reflects the table's D call only, with no check against the DNA. TRBV21-1 corresponds to a pseudogene. The CDR3 loop spans 16 amino acids. The CDR3: CASTLLSGGSYNEQFF. The DNA for the CDR3 is TGTGCCAGCACCCTTCTCAGCGGGGGATCCTACAATGAGCAGTTCTTC.

The J gene is TRBJ1-1, the V gene TRBV18; the D gene is possibly TRBD1 (5 bases). Germline V gives CDR1 KGHSH, CDR2 LQKENI. With 0 bases removed from V and 2 bases from J, the gap between germline ends came to 22 bases. The CDR3 sequence is 19 residues long. The CDR3 protein is CASSPPLSGNGFKNTEAFF. The CDR3, as DNA: TGTGCCAGCTCACCACCTTTATCAGGGAACGGTTTTAAAAACACTGAAGCTTTCTTT.

V is TRBV30 and J is TRBJ1-2; D is unresolved. Germline V lookup: CDR1 GTSNPN, CDR2 SVGIG (reference sequence). Trimming took off 0 bases at V and 8 bases at J, with 7 bases between the two ends. The CDR3 has 11 amino acids. CDR3 region: CAWSVAGGYTF. DNA for the CDR3: TGTGCCTGGAGTGTAGCAGGAGGCTACACCTTC.